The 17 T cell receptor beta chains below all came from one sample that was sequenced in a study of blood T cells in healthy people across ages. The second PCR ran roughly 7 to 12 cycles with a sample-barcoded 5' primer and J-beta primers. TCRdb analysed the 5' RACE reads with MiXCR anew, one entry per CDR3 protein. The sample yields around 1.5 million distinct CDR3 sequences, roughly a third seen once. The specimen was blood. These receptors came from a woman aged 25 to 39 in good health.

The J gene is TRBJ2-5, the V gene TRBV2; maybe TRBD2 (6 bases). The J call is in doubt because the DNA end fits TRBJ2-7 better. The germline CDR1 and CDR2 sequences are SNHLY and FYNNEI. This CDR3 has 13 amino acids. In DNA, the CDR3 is TGTGCCAGCGGAAGGACGGGGGACTACGAGCAGTACTTC. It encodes CASGRTGDYEQYF.

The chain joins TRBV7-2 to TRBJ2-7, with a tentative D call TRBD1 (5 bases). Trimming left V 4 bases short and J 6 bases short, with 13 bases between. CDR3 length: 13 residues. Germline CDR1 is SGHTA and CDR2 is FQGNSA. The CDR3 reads CASSSSSRGEQYF. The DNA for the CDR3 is TGTGCCAGCAGCTCCTCTAGTAGGGGCGAGCAGTACTTC.

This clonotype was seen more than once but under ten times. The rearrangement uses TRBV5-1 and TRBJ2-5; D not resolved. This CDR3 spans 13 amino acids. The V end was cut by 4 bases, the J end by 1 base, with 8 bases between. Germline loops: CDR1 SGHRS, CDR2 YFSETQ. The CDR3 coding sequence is TGCGCCAGCAGCCCCTTCTCCCAAGAGACCCAGTACTTC. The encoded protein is CASSPFSQETQYF.

The CDR3 is CASSSAWLAKTYNEQFF. For the CDR3, the DNA is TGTGCCAGCAGCTCCGCTTGGTTGGCGAAAACCTACAATGAGCAGTTCTTC. This chain links TRBV2 with TRBJ2-1; D unresolved. CDR1 is SNHLY and CDR2 is FYNNEI in the germline V gene. This CDR3 has 17 amino acids. V was trimmed by 6 bases and J by 2 bases, leaving 20 bases between them.

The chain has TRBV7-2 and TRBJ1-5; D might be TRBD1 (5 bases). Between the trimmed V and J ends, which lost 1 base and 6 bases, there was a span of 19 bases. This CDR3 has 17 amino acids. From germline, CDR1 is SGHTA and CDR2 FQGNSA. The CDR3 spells CASSLEGTSIPSQPQHF. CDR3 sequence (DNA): TGTGCCAGCAGCTTAGAAGGGACGTCCATACCTAGTCAGCCCCAGCATTTT.

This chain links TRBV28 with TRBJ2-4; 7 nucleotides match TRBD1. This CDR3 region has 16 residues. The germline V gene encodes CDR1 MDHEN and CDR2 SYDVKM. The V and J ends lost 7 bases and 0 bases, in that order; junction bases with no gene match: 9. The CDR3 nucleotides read TGTGCCAGCATGGACAGGTTTTTGATAGCCAAAAACATTCAGTACTTC. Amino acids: CASMDRFLIAKNIQYF.

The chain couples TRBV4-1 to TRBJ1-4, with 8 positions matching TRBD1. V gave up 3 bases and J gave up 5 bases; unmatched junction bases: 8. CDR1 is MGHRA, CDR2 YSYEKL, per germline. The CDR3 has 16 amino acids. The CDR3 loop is CASSHPKGDRNEKLFF. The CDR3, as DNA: TGCGCCAGCAGCCACCCCAAGGGGGACAGGAATGAAAAACTGTTTTTT.

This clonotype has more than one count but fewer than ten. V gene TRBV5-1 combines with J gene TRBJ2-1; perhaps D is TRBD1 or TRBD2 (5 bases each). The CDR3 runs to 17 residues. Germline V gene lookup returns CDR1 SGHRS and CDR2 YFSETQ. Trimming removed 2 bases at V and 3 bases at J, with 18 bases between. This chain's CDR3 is CASSFSLRGTFYNEQFF. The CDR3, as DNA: TGCGCCAGCAGCTTTTCCTTGAGGGGAACCTTCTACAATGAGCAGTTCTTC.

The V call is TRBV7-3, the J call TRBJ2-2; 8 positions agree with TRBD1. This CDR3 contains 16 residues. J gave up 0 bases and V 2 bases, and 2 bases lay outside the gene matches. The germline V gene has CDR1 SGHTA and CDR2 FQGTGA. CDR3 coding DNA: TGTGCCAGCAGCTTACAGGGGGCGACGAACACCGGGGAGCTGTTTTTT. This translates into CASSLQGATNTGELFF. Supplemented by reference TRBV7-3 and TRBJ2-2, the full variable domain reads GAGVSQTPSNKVTEKGKYVELRCDPISGHTALYWYRQSLGQGPEFLIYFQGTGAADDSGLPNDRFFAVRPEGSVSTLKIQRTERGDSAVYLCASSLQGATNTGELFFGEGSRLTVL.

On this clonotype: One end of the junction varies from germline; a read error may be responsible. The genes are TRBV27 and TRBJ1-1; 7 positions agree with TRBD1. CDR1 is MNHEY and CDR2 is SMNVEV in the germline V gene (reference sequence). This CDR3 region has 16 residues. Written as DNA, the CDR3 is TGTGCCAGCAGGTTATTAGTCAGGGGGATGAACACTGAAGCTTTCTTT. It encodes CASRLLVRGMNTEAFF.

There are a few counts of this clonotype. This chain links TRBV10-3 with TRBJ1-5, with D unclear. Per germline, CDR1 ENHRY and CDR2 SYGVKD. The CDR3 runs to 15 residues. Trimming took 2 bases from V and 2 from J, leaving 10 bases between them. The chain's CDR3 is CAISEGVGGNQPQHF. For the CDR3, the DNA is TGTGCCATCAGTGAGGGGGTCGGGGGCAATCAGCCCCAGCATTTT.

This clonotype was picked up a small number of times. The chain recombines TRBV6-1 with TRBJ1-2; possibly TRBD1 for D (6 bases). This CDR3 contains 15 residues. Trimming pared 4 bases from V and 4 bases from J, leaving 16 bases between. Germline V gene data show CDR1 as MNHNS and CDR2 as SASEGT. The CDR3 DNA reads TGTGCCAGCAGTGTGGGGGGGCGTCAGTCCTATGGCTACACCTTC. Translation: CASSVGGRQSYGYTF.

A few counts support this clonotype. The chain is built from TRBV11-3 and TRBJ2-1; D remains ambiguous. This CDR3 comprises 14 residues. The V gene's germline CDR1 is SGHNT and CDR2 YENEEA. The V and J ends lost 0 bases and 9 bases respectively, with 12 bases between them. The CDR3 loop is CASSLDAGSSEQFF. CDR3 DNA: TGTGCCAGCAGCTTAGATGCCGGGTCGAGTGAGCAGTTCTTC.

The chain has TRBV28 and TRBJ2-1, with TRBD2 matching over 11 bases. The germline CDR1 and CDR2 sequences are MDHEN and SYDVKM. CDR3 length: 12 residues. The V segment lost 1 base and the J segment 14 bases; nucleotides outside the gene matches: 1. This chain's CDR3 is CASSLLAGGKFF. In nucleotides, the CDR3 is TGTGCCAGCAGTTTATTAGCGGGAGGGAAGTTCTTC.

The DNA for the CDR3 is TGTGCCTGGAGTGTACGCAGGCCCCCATCCGAGCAGTACTTC. Its protein is CAWSVRRPPSEQYF. The chain employs TRBV30 and TRBJ2-7; no reliable D call. The CDR3 loop spans 14 amino acids. V lost 0 bases to trimming and J lost 6 bases, with 15 bases between them. Germline loops: CDR1 GTSNPN, CDR2 SVGIG (reference sequence).

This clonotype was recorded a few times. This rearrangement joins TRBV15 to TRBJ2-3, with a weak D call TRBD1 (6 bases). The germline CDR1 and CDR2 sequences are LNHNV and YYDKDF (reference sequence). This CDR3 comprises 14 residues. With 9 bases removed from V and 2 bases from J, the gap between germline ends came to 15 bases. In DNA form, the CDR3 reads TGTGCCACTAAGGGGGTGCTCTTCACAGATACGCAGTATTTT. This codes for CATKGVLFTDTQYF. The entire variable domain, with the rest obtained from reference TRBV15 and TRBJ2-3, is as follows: DAMVIQNPRYQVTQFGKPVTLSCSQTLNHNVMYWYQQKSSQAPKLLFHYYDKDFNNEADTPDNFQSRRPNTSFCFLDIRSPGLGDTAMYLCATKGVLFTDTQYFGPGTRLTVL.

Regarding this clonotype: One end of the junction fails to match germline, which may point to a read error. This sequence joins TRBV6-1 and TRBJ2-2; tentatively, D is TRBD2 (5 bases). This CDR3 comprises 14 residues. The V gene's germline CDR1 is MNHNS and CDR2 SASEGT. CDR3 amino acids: CASSESWVAGERFF. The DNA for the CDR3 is TGTGCCAGCAGTGAAAGTTGGGTCGCCGGGGAGCGGTTTTTT.